Following are 31 T cell receptor beta chains from one sample sequenced in a study of blood T cell repertoires in COVID-19. Generated by immunoSEQ multiplex PCR, the TCRdb table keeps only in-frame clones and is missing some. This table has under 200,000 clones, about 90% appearing once. Source material: peripheral blood. Receptors originate from a woman aged 60-75 years with COVID-19, enrolled during active disease.

This clone was observed once. The chain carries TRBV11-2 and TRBJ1-4, with D possibly matching TRBD1 (6 bases). The CDR3 is 15 amino acids. The germline CDR1 and CDR2 sequences are SGHAT and FQNNGV. Trimming took 7 bases from V and 8 from J, leaving 20 bases between them. CDR3 bases: TGTGCCAGCAACCAGCAGGGGCAGCGGGGCGAAAAACTGTTTTTT. It translates to CASNQQGQRGEKLFF. Combining the CDR3 with reference TRBV11-2 and TRBJ1-4 gives the whole variable domain EAGVAQSPRYKIIEKRQSVAFWCNPISGHATLYWYQQILGQGPKLLIQFQNNGVVDDSQLPKDRFSAERLKGVDSTLKIQPAKLEDSAVYLCASNQQGQRGEKLFFGSGTQLSVL.

The chain is built from TRBV6-5 and TRBJ1-5; TRBD1 might be the D (5 bases). Germline V gene data show CDR1 as MNHEY and CDR2 as SVGAGI. The V end was cut by 0 bases, the J end by 6 bases, with 9 bases between. The CDR3 sequence is 14 residues long. The CDR3 region is CASSYSGGTQPQHF. The DNA for the CDR3 is TGTGCCAGCAGTTACTCGGGAGGGACTCAGCCCCAGCATTTT.

CDR3 nucleotide sequence: TGCGCCAGCAGCCAAGATGGGACATACTATGGCTACACCTTC. Translation: CASSQDGTYYGYTF. The V call is TRBV4-3, the J call TRBJ1-2, with TRBD1 as a possible D gene (6 bases). Germline CDR1 LGHNA, CDR2 YSLEER. The CDR3 length is 14 residues. V was shortened by 0 bases and J by 3 bases, with 8 bases between the two germline ends.

The rearrangement joins TRBV6-2 or TRBV6-3 to TRBJ2-7, with 8 nucleotides matching TRBD2. Germline lookup yields CDR1 MNHEY and CDR2 SVGEGT. Trimming cost V 5 bases and J 6 bases; bases outside gene matches: 12. The CDR3 length is 15 residues. CDR3 sequence (DNA): TGTGCCAGCAGTCCCGGGACTAGTGTCTCCGGCGAGCAGTACTTC. It codes for CASSPGTSVSGEQYF.

V is TRBV11-2 and J is TRBJ1-2; a weak D match, TRBD1 (5 bases). The germline V gene has CDR1 SGHAT and CDR2 FQNNGV. The V gene lost 5 bases and the J gene lost 5 bases, with 15 bases spanning the gap. The CDR3 is 14 residues long. Here the CDR3 DNA reads TGTGCCAGCAGCCTCCGGGGGGTGGGTTATGGCTACACCTTC. As protein: CASSLRGVGYGYTF. The variable domain in full, completed from reference TRBV11-2 and TRBJ1-2, reads EAGVAQSPRYKIIEKRQSVAFWCNPISGHATLYWYQQILGQGPKLLIQFQNNGVVDDSQLPKDRFSAERLKGVDSTLKIQPAKLEDSAVYLCASSLRGVGYGYTFGSGTRLTVV.

CDR3 amino acids: CASSDIIGETQYF. The CDR3 DNA follows: TGTGCCAGCAGTGATATAATCGGAGAGACCCAGTACTTC. J is TRBJ2-5 and V is TRBV6-1; D is uncertain. V was clipped by 3 bases and J by 4 bases, with 9 bases between them. This CDR3 is 13 amino acids long. CDR1 and CDR2 from the germline V gene are MNHNS and SASEGT.

J is TRBJ2-1 and V is TRBV5-1; unclear D gene. Germline assignment: CDR1 SGHRS and CDR2 YFSETQ. The CDR3 consists of 13 residues. V was cut by 0 bases and J by 9 bases, with 10 bases left in between. For the CDR3, the DNA is TGCGCCAGCAGCTTGGAGTCTATTGGTGAGCAGTTCTTC. It yields the protein CASSLESIGEQFF.

This clone was seen more than once but under ten times. The V gene is TRBV3-1 (or the pseudogene TRBV3-2), the J gene TRBJ2-7, with a possible D match to TRBD2 (6 bases). This CDR3 is 17 amino acids long. In germline, CDR1 is LGHDT, CDR2 YNNKEL (reference sequence). Trimming pared 0 bases from V and 3 bases from J, leaving 18 bases between. The CDR3 protein is CASSQDAFSGTVYEQYF. CDR3 bases: TGTGCCAGCAGCCAAGATGCCTTTAGCGGAACGGTCTACGAGCAGTACTTC.

The chain uses TRBV11-3 and TRBJ2-7; 14 bases line up with TRBD2. In germline, CDR1 is SGHNT, CDR2 YENEEA. The length of the CDR3 is 17 residues. V lost 0 bases and J lost 5; bases outside the gene matches: 6. CDR3 sequence reads: CASSLEGTSGRSHEQYF. In DNA form, the CDR3 reads TGTGCCAGCAGCTTAGAAGGGACTAGCGGGAGATCCCACGAGCAGTACTTC.

The gene calls are TRBV5-4 and TRBJ1-2; unclear D gene. V dropped 5 bases and J dropped 5 bases, with 10 bases sitting between them. The CDR3 loop spans 12 amino acids. Germline CDR1 is SGHNT and CDR2 is YYREEE (reference sequence). CDR3 sequence: CASRGEAYGYTF. The CDR3 bases are TGTGCCAGCAGAGGAGAGGCTTATGGCTACACCTTC.

The chain combines TRBV6-5 with TRBJ2-2, with no clear D. Per germline, CDR1 MNHEY and CDR2 SVGAGI. The V and J ends lost 1 base and 4 bases respectively, with 10 bases between them. The CDR3 sequence is 15 residues long. CDR3 DNA sequence: TGTGCCAGCAGTTACTTAGCTAGACCCACCGGGGAGCTGTTTTTT. This gives the protein CASSYLARPTGELFF.

The rearrangement uses TRBV9 and TRBJ2-2; a possible D gene is TRBD2 (5 bases). Germline V gives CDR1 SGDLS, CDR2 YYNGEE. The CDR3 is made up of 16 amino acids. Trimming removed 6 bases from V and 0 bases from J, with 15 bases in between. The CDR3 sequence is CASTPLGSSNTGELFF. For the CDR3, the DNA is TGTGCCAGCACCCCTTTGGGGAGTTCGAACACCGGGGAGCTGTTTTTT.

The chain employs TRBV6-5 and TRBJ2-3, with TRBD1 identical over 7 bases. The junction had 4 bases not matched to a gene; V was cut back by 6 bases and J by 4 bases. CDR1 and CDR2 (germline): MNHEY, SVGAGI. There are 13 residues in the CDR3. This CDR3 is CASSDRAPDTQYF. The DNA for the CDR3 is TGTGCCAGCAGCGACAGGGCCCCAGATACGCAGTATTTT.

The chain recombines TRBV5-4 with TRBJ2-1; D remains unclear. The germline CDR1 and CDR2 sequences are SGHNT and YYREEE (reference sequence). CDR3 size: 18 residues. Deletions cut 1 base from V and 0 bases from J, with 17 bases between. The DNA of the CDR3 is TGTGCCAGCAGCTTGTCCCCCCAAGCGTCGAGCTCCTACAATGAGCAGTTCTTC. Its translation is CASSLSPQASSSYNEQFF.

This chain uses TRBV11-2 with TRBJ2-2, with 7 positions matching TRBD1. CDR3 length: 16 residues. V gave up 3 bases and J gave up 2 bases; unmatched junction bases: 6. The germline V gene encodes CDR1 SGHAT and CDR2 FQNNGV. CDR3 sequence: CASSFPRDSNTGELFF. CDR3 DNA: TGTGCCAGCAGCTTCCCCCGGGACAGTAACACCGGGGAGCTGTTTTTT. Supplemented by reference TRBV11-2 and TRBJ2-2, the full variable domain reads EAGVAQSPRYKIIEKRQSVAFWCNPISGHATLYWYQQILGQGPKLLIQFQNNGVVDDSQLPKDRFSAERLKGVDSTLKIQPAKLEDSAVYLCASSFPRDSNTGELFFGEGSRLTVL.

A single count supports this clone. The V and J genes are TRBV10-3 and TRBJ1-2; TRBD1 matches at 7 bases. The CDR3 is 15 residues long. Trimming removed 0 bases from V and 5 bases from J; junction bases left unmatched: 6. Germline CDR1 and CDR2: ENHRY and SYGVKD. The CDR3 is CAISESDRPQYGYTF. The DNA for the CDR3 is TGTGCCATCAGTGAGTCGGACAGGCCACAGTATGGCTACACCTTC.

This clone was recorded only once. The chain has TRBV6-5 and TRBJ1-2, with a possible D match to TRBD1 (5 bases). The V and J ends lost 4 bases and 5 bases respectively, with 14 bases between them. The CDR3 length is 14 residues. In germline, CDR1 is MNHEY, CDR2 SVGAGI. CDR3 coding DNA: TGTGCCAGCAGTTTAGGGGCAGGGCTTTATGGCTACACCTTC. This translates into CASSLGAGLYGYTF.

V usage is TRBV19 and J usage is TRBJ2-2, with D tentatively TRBD2 (6 bases). Trimming took 4 bases from V and 4 from J, leaving 10 bases between them. CDR3 length: 14 amino acids. Germline V gene lookup returns CDR1 LNHDA and CDR2 SQIVND (reference sequence). The CDR3 loop reads CASSRPGATGELFF. The CDR3 DNA reads as TGTGCCAGTAGTAGACCGGGAGCCACCGGGGAGCTGTTTTTT.

This chain links TRBV9 with TRBJ1-1; 10 nucleotides match TRBD1. Per germline, CDR1 SGDLS and CDR2 YYNGEE. V gave up 4 bases and J gave up 7 bases; unmatched junction bases: 10. This CDR3 region has 15 residues. CDR3 region: CASSNRDRGSLEAFF. CDR3 in DNA: TGTGCCAGCAGCAACCGGGACAGGGGTTCTCTTGAAGCTTTCTTT.

Note on this clone: Within the sample, other DNA sequences also encode this same CDR3. V is TRBV7-9 and J is TRBJ2-7; unclear D gene. V was clipped by 3 bases and J by 0 bases, with 6 bases between them. The CDR3 runs to 13 residues. Germline V gives CDR1 SEHNR, CDR2 FQNEAQ (reference sequence). The chain's CDR3 is CASSLVSSYEQYF. CDR3 nucleotides: TGTGCCAGCAGCTTGGTGAGCTCCTACGAGCAGTACTTC.

V usage is TRBV24-1 and J usage is TRBJ2-1; 7 bases are shared with TRBD2. V shed 9 bases and J 3 bases; nucleotides not matched to a gene: 7. This CDR3 has 14 amino acids. Germline CDR1 reads KGHDR; CDR2 reads SFDVKD. Here the CDR3 DNA reads TGTGCCACCGGTGGGGGGGGGAGCTACAATGAGCAGTTCTTC. Encoded protein: CATGGGGSYNEQFF.

The CDR3 DNA follows: TGCGCCAGCTCCCCTTTAGGGGAAAATCAGCCCCAGCATTTT. It translates to CASSPLGENQPQHF. The rearrangement links TRBV10-1 to TRBJ1-5; tentative D call: TRBD1 (5 bases). The germline V and J ends were trimmed by 8 bases and 4 bases, with 15 bases remaining between them. This CDR3 is 14 amino acids long. Germline lookup yields CDR1 WNHNN and CDR2 SYGVQD (reference sequence).

The rearrangement links TRBV24-1 to TRBJ1-5; 7 nucleotides match TRBD1. Germline loops: CDR1 KGHDR, CDR2 SFDVKD. Trimming at V came to 3 bases and at J to 1 base, leaving 2 bases not matched to a gene. The CDR3 loop spans 15 amino acids. The CDR3 spells CATSDIQGSNQPQHF. In nucleotides, the CDR3 is TGTGCCACCAGTGATATACAGGGGAGCAATCAGCCCCAGCATTTT.

Notes on this clone: Other nucleotide sequences in the sample specify the same CDR3. The chain couples TRBV27 to TRBJ1-2, with a possible D match to TRBD1 (5 bases). Germline CDR1 MNHEY, CDR2 SMNVEV (reference sequence). Trimming cost V 2 bases and J 2 bases, with 6 bases left between them. CDR3 length equals 13 residues. The CDR3 coding sequence is TGTGCCAGCAGTTTAACAGGAAACTATGGCTACACCTTC. Translating it yields CASSLTGNYGYTF.

The chain joins TRBV5-1 to TRBJ2-7; 8 positions agree with TRBD2. J gave up 2 bases and V 1 base, and 2 bases lay outside the gene matches. This CDR3 has 14 residues. Germline V CDR1 and CDR2: SGHRS, YFSETQ. This CDR3 is CASSLSGRAYEQYF. The CDR3 region has the DNA TGCGCCAGCAGCTTGTCCGGGAGGGCCTACGAGCAGTACTTC.

J is TRBJ2-3 and V is TRBV7-3; D perhaps matches TRBD2 (6 bases). Trimming stripped 4 bases from V and 2 bases from J, with 19 bases between. CDR3 size: 17 residues. Germline V gene sequence: CDR1 SGHTA, CDR2 FQGTGA. This CDR3 is CASSSPDGAGFTDTQYF. The CDR3 DNA follows: TGTGCCAGCAGCTCCCCCGACGGCGCGGGATTCACAGATACGCAGTATTTT.

The CDR3 DNA reads TGCGCCAGCAGCCAAGTAGGGGTCCAAGAGACCCAGTACTTC. Its translation: CASSQVGVQETQYF. The genes are TRBV4-1 and TRBJ2-5, with a tentative D call TRBD1 (5 bases). Germline CDR1 and CDR2: MGHRA and YSYEKL. V was trimmed by 1 base and J by 1 base, leaving 7 bases between them. The CDR3 contains 14 residues.

The V gene is TRBV30, the J gene TRBJ2-7, with a possible D match to TRBD2 (7 bases). Trimming took 4 bases from V and 3 from J, leaving 16 bases between them. The CDR3 is 14 amino acids. Germline V gives CDR1 GTSNPN, CDR2 SVGIG (reference sequence). The CDR3 is CAWTRGGSIYEQYF. CDR3 DNA sequence: TGTGCCTGGACTAGGGGGGGGAGCATCTACGAGCAGTACTTC.

This clone was counted a few times. This chain links TRBV19 with TRBJ1-1; D possibly corresponds to TRBD1 (5 bases). The germline V gene encodes CDR1 LNHDA and CDR2 SQIVND (reference sequence). The CDR3 loop spans 14 amino acids. V lost 6 bases, J lost 5 bases, and 16 bases lay in between. As DNA, the CDR3 is TGTGCCAGTAGCCCTGCCCTCAGGGTGACTGAAGCTTTCTTT. Translation gives CASSPALRVTEAFF.

V gene TRBV6-1 combines with J gene TRBJ2-5; D remains ambiguous. V shed 2 bases and J shed 2 bases, with 18 bases lying between them. Germline values: CDR1 MNHNS, CDR2 SASEGT. CDR3 size: 17 residues. The CDR3 DNA reads TGTGCCAGCAGTGAAAGCCCTGGCGGCCGCCGGCAAGAGACCCAGTACTTC. Its protein product is CASSESPGGRRQETQYF.

This clone has more than one count but fewer than ten. The chain combines TRBV30 with TRBJ2-1, with a weak D call TRBD2 (5 bases). The CDR3 consists of 13 residues. V was trimmed by 2 bases and J by 13 bases, leaving 18 bases between them. The V gene's germline CDR1 is GTSNPN and CDR2 SVGIG (reference sequence). CDR3 region: CAWSPFTEGLQFF. In DNA form, the CDR3 reads TGTGCCTGGAGTCCTTTTACAGAGGGTTTACAGTTCTTC.